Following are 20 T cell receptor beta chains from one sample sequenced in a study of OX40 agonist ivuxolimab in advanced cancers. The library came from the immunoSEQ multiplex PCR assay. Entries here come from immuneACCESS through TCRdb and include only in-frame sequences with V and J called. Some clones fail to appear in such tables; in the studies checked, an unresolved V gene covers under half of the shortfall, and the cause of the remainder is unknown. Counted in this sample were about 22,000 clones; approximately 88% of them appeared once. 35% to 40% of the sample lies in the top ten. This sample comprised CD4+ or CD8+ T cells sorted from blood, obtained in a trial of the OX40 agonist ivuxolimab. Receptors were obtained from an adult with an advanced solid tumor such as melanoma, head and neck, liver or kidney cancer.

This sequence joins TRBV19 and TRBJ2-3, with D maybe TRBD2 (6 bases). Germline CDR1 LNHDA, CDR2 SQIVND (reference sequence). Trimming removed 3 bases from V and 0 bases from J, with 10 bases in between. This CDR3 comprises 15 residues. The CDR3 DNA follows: TGTGCCAGTAGTATTTGGGCGGGAAGCACAGATACGCAGTATTTT. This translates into CASSIWAGSTDTQYF.

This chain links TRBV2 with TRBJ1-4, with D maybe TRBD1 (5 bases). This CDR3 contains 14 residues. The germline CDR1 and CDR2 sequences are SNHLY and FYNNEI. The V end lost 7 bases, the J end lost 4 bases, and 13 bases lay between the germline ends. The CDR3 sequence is CASINRDRNEKLFF. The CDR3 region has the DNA TGTGCCAGCATCAACCGGGACCGTAATGAAAAACTGTTTTTT.

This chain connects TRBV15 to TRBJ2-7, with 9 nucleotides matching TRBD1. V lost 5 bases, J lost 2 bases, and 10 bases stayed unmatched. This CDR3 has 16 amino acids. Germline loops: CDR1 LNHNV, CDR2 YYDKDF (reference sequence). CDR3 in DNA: TGTGCCACCAGCCCGTCCGGCGGGACAGGGACCTACGAGCAGTACTTC. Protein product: CATSPSGGTGTYEQYF.

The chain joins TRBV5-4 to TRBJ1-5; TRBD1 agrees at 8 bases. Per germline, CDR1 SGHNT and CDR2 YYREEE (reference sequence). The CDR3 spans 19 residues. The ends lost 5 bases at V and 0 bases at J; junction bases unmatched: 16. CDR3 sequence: CASSYSPGTGVYSNQPQHF. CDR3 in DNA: TGTGCCAGCAGTTACTCGCCCGGGACAGGCGTATATAGCAATCAGCCCCAGCATTTT. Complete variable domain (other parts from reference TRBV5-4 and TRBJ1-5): ETGVTQSPTHLIKTRGQQVTLRCSSQSGHNTVSWYQQALGQGPQFIFQYYREEENGRGNFPPRFSGLQFPNYSSELNVNALELDDSALYLCASSYSPGTGVYSNQPQHFGDGTRLSIL.

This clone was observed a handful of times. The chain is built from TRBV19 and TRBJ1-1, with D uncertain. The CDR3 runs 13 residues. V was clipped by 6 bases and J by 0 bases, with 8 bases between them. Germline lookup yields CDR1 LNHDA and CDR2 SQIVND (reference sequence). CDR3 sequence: CASRFGMNTEAFF. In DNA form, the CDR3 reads TGTGCCAGTAGATTCGGGATGAACACTGAAGCTTTCTTT. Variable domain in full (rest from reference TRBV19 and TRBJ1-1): DGGITQSPKYLFRKEGQNVTLSCEQNLNHDAMYWYRQDPGQGLRLIYYSQIVNDFQKGDIAEGYSVSREKKESFPLTVTSAQKNPTAFYLCASRFGMNTEAFFGQGTRLTVV.

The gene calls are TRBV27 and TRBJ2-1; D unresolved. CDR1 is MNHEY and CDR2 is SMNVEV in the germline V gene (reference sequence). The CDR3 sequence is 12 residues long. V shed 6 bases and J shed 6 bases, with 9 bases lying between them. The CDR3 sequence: CASSLRSNEQFF. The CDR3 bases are TGTGCCAGCAGCCTCCGGAGCAATGAGCAGTTCTTC.

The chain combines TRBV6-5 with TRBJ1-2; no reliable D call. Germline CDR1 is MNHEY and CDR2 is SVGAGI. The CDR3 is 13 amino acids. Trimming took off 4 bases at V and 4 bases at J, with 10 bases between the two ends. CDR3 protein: CASSSLDPYGYTF. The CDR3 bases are TGTGCCAGCAGTTCCCTCGATCCCTATGGCTACACCTTC.

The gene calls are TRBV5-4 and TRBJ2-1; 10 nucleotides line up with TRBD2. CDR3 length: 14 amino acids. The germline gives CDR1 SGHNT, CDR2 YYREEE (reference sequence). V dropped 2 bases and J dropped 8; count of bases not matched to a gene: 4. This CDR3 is CASSFPSGSYEQFF. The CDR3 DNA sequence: TGTGCCAGCAGCTTCCCTAGCGGGAGCTATGAGCAGTTCTTC.

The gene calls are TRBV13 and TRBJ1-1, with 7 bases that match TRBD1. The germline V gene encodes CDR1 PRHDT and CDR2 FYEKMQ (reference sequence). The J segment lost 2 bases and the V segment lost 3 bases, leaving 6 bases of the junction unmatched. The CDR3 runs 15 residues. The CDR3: CASSFRQGLNTEAFF. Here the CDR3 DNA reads TGTGCCAGCAGCTTTAGACAGGGCTTAAACACTGAAGCTTTCTTT.

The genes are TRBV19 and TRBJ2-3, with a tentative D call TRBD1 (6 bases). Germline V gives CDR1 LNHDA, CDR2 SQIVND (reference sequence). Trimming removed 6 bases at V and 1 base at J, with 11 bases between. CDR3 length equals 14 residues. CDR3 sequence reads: CASSLTGRTDTQYF. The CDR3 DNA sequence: TGTGCCAGTAGCTTGACAGGACGCACAGATACGCAGTATTTT.

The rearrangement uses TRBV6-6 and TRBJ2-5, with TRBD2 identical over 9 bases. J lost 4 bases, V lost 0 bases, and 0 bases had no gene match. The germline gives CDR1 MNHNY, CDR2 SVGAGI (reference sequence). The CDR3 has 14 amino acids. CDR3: CASSYSRGGETQYF. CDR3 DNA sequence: TGTGCCAGCAGTTACTCGCGGGGGGGAGAGACCCAGTACTTC.

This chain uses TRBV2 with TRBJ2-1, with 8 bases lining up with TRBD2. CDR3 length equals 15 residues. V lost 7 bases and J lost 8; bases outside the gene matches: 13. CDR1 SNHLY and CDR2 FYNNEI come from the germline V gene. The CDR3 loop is CASKTTGGAGDEQFF. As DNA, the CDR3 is TGTGCCAGCAAAACAACCGGGGGGGCCGGCGATGAGCAGTTCTTC.

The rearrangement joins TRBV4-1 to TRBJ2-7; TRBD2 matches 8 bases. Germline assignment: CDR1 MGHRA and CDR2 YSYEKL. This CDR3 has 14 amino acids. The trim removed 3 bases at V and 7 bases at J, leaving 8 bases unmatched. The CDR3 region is CASSHLRGGSEQYF. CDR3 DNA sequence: TGCGCCAGCAGCCATCTTCGGGGGGGTAGTGAGCAGTACTTC.

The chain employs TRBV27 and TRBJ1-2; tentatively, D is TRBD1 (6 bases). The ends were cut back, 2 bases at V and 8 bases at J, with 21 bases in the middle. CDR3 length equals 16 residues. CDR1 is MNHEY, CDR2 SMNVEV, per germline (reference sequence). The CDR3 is CASSLERGVGVAGYTF. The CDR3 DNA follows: TGTGCCAGCAGTTTAGAGAGGGGGGTGGGTGTTGCAGGCTACACCTTC.

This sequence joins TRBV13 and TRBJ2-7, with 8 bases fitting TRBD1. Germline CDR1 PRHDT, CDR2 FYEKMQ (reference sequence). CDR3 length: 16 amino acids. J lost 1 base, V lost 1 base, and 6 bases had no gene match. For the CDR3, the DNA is TGTGCCAGCAGCTTAGCCCAGGGGGCTGTGTCCTACGAGCAGTACTTC. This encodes CASSLAQGAVSYEQYF.

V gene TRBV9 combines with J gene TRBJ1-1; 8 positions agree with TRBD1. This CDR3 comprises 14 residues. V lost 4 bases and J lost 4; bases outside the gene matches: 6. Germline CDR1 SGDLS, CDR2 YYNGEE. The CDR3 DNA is TGTGCCAGCAGCTTTACAGGGGGAGGCACTGAAGCTTTCTTT. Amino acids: CASSFTGGGTEAFF.

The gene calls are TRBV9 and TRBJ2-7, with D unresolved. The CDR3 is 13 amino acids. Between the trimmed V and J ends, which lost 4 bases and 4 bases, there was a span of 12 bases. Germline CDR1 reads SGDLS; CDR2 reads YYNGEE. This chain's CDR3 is CASSPGLGYEQYF. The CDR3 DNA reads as TGTGCCAGCAGCCCCGGTTTAGGGTACGAGCAGTACTTC. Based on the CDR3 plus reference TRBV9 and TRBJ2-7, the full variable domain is DSGVTQTPKHLITATGQRVTLRCSPRSGDLSVYWYQQSLDQGLQFLIQYYNGEERAKGNILERFSAQQFPDLHSELNLSSLELGDSALYFCASSPGLGYEQYFGPGTRLTVT.

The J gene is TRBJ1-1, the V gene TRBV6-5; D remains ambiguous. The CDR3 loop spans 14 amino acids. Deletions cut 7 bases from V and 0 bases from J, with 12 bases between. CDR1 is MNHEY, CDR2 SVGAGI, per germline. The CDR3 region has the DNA TGTGCCAGCACCCCACTGCCGTTGAACACTGAAGCTTTCTTT. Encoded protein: CASTPLPLNTEAFF.

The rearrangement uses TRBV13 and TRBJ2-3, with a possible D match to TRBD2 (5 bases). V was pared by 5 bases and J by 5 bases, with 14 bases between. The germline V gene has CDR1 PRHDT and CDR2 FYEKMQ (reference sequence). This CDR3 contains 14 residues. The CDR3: CASSERAIVDTQYF. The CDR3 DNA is TGTGCCAGCAGCGAGAGGGCCATAGTAGATACGCAGTATTTT.

Here the CDR3 reads CASAPNEQFF. The CDR3 DNA reads TGTGCCAGCGCCCCTAATGAGCAGTTCTTC. The chain is built from TRBV7-9 and TRBJ2-1; D gene ambiguous. V gave up 8 bases and J gave up 7 bases, with 6 bases separating them. Looked up from germline, CDR1 is SEHNR and CDR2 is FQNEAQ (reference sequence). This CDR3 has 10 amino acids.